This T cell receptor (beta chain) is from a study of cytomegalovirus exposure and HLA in healthy donors listed by TCRdb under 2017. Context from the whole study: An earlier analysis of approximately 550 of the donors reported roughly 270 Gb of sequence data and around 120 million unique TCR beta sequences from roughly 180 million T cells. An early release covering about 600 HLA-typed donors comprised roughly 300 gigabases of sequencing data and 85 million or so unique TCR sequences. Of the approximately 400 genotyped donors, 70% to 90% were placed in the genetic ancestry cluster associated with self-reported Caucasian donors. The study was designed to test whether signatures of past pathogen exposure could be identified by cataloging public T cell receptors. Using immunosequencing, the study profiled T cell repertoires from some 670 subjects and related those repertoires to cytomegalovirus serostatus. In addition to the first cohort of 500 to 850 subjects, a separate validation cohort of 130 or so different subjects was used. To predict cytomegalovirus infection status, the study brought together high-throughput TCR immunosequencing, statistical association of individual TCRs with disease status, and machine learning. A later analysis re-analyzed previously published TCR beta repertoires from several hundred donors and added high-resolution HLA genotyping to study TCR occurrence patterns. Rather than using new phenotypic data, the later analysis identified candidate immune exposures from TCR beta sequences and from how often those sequences occurred across donors. To decide whether each TCR beta V gene segment behaved as functional or pseudogenic, an earlier analysis of fewer than 750 of the donors relied on high-throughput TCR beta sequencing. Donor age, sex, ethnicity and CMV serostatus were collected together with the repertoire data. A later genetic analysis took genome-wide SNP genotypes for about 55% of the roughly 700 donors and used that subset as a discovery cohort. Every discovery cohort repertoire had been produced on one sequencing platform. Class I and class II HLA loci were covered by the typing at four-digit resolution. Typing coverage differed by locus: A, B, C, DRB1 and DQB1 were typed in roughly 620-630 donors, DQA1 in 500 to 550, DPA1 in 600 to 610, and DPB1 in 400 to 490. Roughly 5 DR-DQ haplotypes were handled as single units for association and clustering because linkage in the cohort was strong. Among several hundred genotyped donors of the cohort, an average of approximately 200,000 unique TCR beta nucleotide sequences was sequenced per donor, of which about 19% were non-productive. Study-wide conclusions, independent of this receptor: A cluster of highly shared sequence variants was judged likely to be a technical artifact of the sequencing pipeline. Sequencing depth was assumed to be roughly uniform across donors in the presence/absence analyses, though that assumption may not hold. Because the 87-base-pair reads could not distinguish some IMGT-functional V segments, including TRBV6-2 and TRBV6-3, those segments were excluded. Cytomegalovirus status was reported to be diagnosed by the classifier with high specificity and sensitivity in both the original and validation cohorts. A later analysis found that most CMV-associated TCR beta chains appeared HLA-restricted, with HLA associations seemingly driven largely by CMV exposure. The authors suggested that the approach could potentially be generalized to other disease states and immunological phenotypes. Because HLA typing was missing for some donors at each locus, association tests included only the typed subset. A total of 164 TCR beta chains were listed by the study as associated with cytomegalovirus. Correlated functional status among segregating V segments might be attributable to linkage disequilibrium, but an unknown experimental factor could not be ruled out. An association between a missense DCLRE1C variant and V-gene and J-gene trimming of TCR beta chains was found in a later genetic analysis and replicated in an independent cohort. This cohort had only TCR beta chains sequenced, and the lack of alpha or paired-chain data limited which features could be detected. In an earlier analysis of approximately 590 of the donors, most TCR beta V segments were observed in productive rearrangements about 90% or about 30% of the time, broadly matching IMGT annotations. A later analysis found that HLA-associated TCR beta chains were more clonally expanded and had lower generation probabilities than equally common non-associated chains. According to a later genetic analysis, donors in an Asian-associated ancestry cluster had fewer N-insertions in productive TCRs than the approximately 650-donor mean. While some public TCRs were present in many individuals, most TCR sequences turned up only very rarely across donors. When HLA alleles, especially DR and DQ, strongly co-occurred, TCR associations were difficult to assign to individual alleles. A further reported finding was that TCR beta sequences accurately predicted the HLA-A and HLA-B alleles for most subjects in the first cohort. In a later analysis, 16,951 TCR beta sequences were associated with specific HLA alleles at a false discovery rate of 0.05. In a later analysis, TCR association rates were found to vary across HLA loci, with the most associated TCRs seen for DRB1 alleles and the fewest for HLA-C alleles. For the cohort, immune exposure information was limited to CMV serostatus. Because counts were too low, roughly 17 rarely observed V segments, including chromosome 9 orphons, were left out of the earlier analysis of about 500 of the donors. In vitro tests confirmed that a few of the cytomegalovirus-associated TCR beta chains recognize cytomegalovirus antigens. Several of the top co-occurrence clusters appeared to be linked to parvovirus B19, influenza, CMV and Epstein-Barr virus, according to a later analysis.

The cohort consisted of 600 to 700 healthy bone marrow donors. At the time of sampling, all cohort members were nominally healthy, though unrecorded immune exposures were likely present. The donor tested CMV seronegative and was one of the 352 seronegative cohort members. Every donor gave a peripheral blood sample, and the peripheral blood mononuclear cells from that sample were used for TCR beta sequencing. Genomic DNA was extracted from the blood cell samples with the Qiagen DNeasy Blood Extraction Kit. This clone was detected only once. Its antigen has not been determined. Base qualities are not recorded, but no much larger clone differs from it by a single base. Spanning cysteine to phenylalanine, the CDR3 consists of 16 amino acids. The only DNA kept is the CDR3, 48 bases in frame from the first base. According to the germline V gene (reference sequence), CDR1 reads LNHNV and CDR2 reads YYDKDF. V is shortened by 0 bases, J by 2 bases, and the region joining them spans 10 bases.

The library came from the immunoSEQ multiplex PCR assay. The multiplex PCR relied on a mix of 60 forward primers for TCR Vbeta segments and 13 reverse primers for TCR Jbeta segments. The CDR3 region of rearranged TCR beta genes was amplified from genomic DNA by a multiplex PCR assay. Amplified TCR beta libraries were sequenced as 87-base-pair reads on the Illumina HiSeq System. The source study handled its data this way. Across the 600 to 700 repertoires, a later analysis counted 75 million to 90 million unique TCR beta chains, approximately 12 million of which were shared by at least two donors. Raw reads were error-corrected and collapsed into unique sequences with a nearest-neighbor algorithm that merged closely related sequences to remove PCR and sequencing errors. Alignment of CDR3 sequences to IMGT reference sequences was used to assign V, D and J gene segments. Each retained sequence needed at least a six-nucleotide match to both a V gene segment and a J gene segment. Rearrangements were called productive when the CDR3 lacked stop codons and stayed in frame with V and J; all others were non-productive. CDR3 was defined by IMGT convention, running from the second conserved V-encoded cysteine to the conserved J-encoded phenylalanine. In an earlier analysis of 550 to 650 of the donors, sequences lacking an unambiguous match to a single V gene segment were excluded. In an earlier analysis of 450 to 700 of the donors, V segments were called functional above 56.7% productive rearrangements and were called segregating when the between-donor standard deviation exceeded 5%. A statistical classification framework was built to diagnose cytomegalovirus status from the catalog of TCR beta chain sequences. In a later analysis, V and J genes were assigned by comparing TCR nucleotide sequences against IMGT/GENE-DB human TR gene sequences. Using the TCRdist pipeline, a later analysis assigned CDR3 sequences along with most-parsimonious VDJ recombination scenarios. In a later analysis, each TCR beta chain was defined by its CDR3 amino acid sequence together with its V-gene family, and reads lacking a unique V-gene family were excluded. As a way to deal with suspected cross-contamination and a sequencing artifact, a later analysis dropped hundreds of nucleotide sequences that were highly shared and had low generation probability. For each public chain, a later analysis derived a clonal expansion index from normalized ranks of inferred template counts within each repertoire. A later analysis computed generation probabilities with a VDJ recombination model fitted to out-of-frame rearrangements, and checked the results against IGoR. A later analysis scored TCR-TCR, TCR-HLA and TCR-CMV co-occurrence with hypergeometric tests, applying a repertoire-size bias correction to TCR pairs. A later analysis estimated false discovery rates by permuting HLA or CMV assignments 20 times. In a later analysis, co-occurring TCRs were grouped using DBSCAN, with TCRdist sequence similarity added in when clustering inside HLA-allele-positive subsets. Co-occurrence clustering excluded repertoires with fewer than 30,000 or more than 120,000 public chains, plus five with anomalous nucleotide sharing. The clones in this table, taken by TCRdb from immuneACCESS, are in-frame only. Not every clone is retained; where verified, under half of the shortfall comes from an unresolved V gene, and the cause of the rest is unknown. D and trimming come from the DNA, and the V and J calls and clone size come from that table. The sample profile shows some 200,000 clones; around 85% of them were found once. Together, the top ten hold 1.5% to 2% of the sample.

The rearrangement combines TRBV15 with TRBJ1-4; the best D guess is TRBD1, with 6 bases matching. The clonotype comes from a man aged 50 to 60 in good health and CMV-seronegative. Input material: PBMCs. The bases read TGTGCCACCAGCAGAGATACAGGGCTGACTAATGAAAAACTGTTTTTT. Translation gives CATSRDTGLTNEKLFF.